Here is one T cell receptor beta chain with its context. Its antigen is not identified. This entry belongs to a study of CD8+ T cells in alopecia areata. Overall study: The study gave treated patients oral tofacitinib at 5 to 10 mg twice daily.

cDNA reverse transcribed from extracted RNA served as the sequencing template. Some clones are missing from TCRdb's copy, which holds only in-frame ones; the method was immunoSEQ multiplex PCR. The repertoire includes over 200,000 clones, approximately 61% of them detected once, and approximately 0.5% sits in the top ten. Germline V CDR1 and CDR2: SQVTM, ANQGSEA. V lost 4 bases and J lost 3, with 12 bases in between. This CDR3 has 13 residues. General study points: Resident alphabeta T-cell populations of normal skin are likewise subject to sequencing in scalp samples.

The study team obtained lesional scalp punch biopsies and peripheral blood from alopecia areata patients. Material: CD4+ T cells sorted from blood, obtained at week 0. This TCR derives from a human donor with alopecia areata. This chain joins TRBV29-1 and TRBJ1-2; D is ambiguous. CDR3 coding DNA: TGCAGCGTTGCGGGAGCACAGTACTATGGCTACACCTTC. Its translation is CSVAGAQYYGYTF.